The entry below describes one TCR beta chain. TCRdb's copy holds only in-frame clones and misses some; the assay was immunoSEQ multiplex PCR. The table includes about 4,300 clones, more than 75% detected once. The sample comes from a study of T cells in tumors and immune-related adverse events. Per germline, CDR1 SGHDT and CDR2 YYEEEE. The CDR3 extends over 14 amino acids. V shed 8 bases, J shed 1 base, and the junction held 5 bases outside the gene matches. This material consisted of skin tissue, taken from a patient treated with anti-PD-1 therapy. The chain uses TRBV5-6 and TRBJ2-7; 11 nucleotides match TRBD2. The sequence was collected from a female donor with metastatic renal cell carcinoma. The CDR3 DNA follows: TGTGCCAGTGTGGGACTAGCGGAATCCTACGAGCAGTACTTC. Translation gives CASVGLAESYEQYF.